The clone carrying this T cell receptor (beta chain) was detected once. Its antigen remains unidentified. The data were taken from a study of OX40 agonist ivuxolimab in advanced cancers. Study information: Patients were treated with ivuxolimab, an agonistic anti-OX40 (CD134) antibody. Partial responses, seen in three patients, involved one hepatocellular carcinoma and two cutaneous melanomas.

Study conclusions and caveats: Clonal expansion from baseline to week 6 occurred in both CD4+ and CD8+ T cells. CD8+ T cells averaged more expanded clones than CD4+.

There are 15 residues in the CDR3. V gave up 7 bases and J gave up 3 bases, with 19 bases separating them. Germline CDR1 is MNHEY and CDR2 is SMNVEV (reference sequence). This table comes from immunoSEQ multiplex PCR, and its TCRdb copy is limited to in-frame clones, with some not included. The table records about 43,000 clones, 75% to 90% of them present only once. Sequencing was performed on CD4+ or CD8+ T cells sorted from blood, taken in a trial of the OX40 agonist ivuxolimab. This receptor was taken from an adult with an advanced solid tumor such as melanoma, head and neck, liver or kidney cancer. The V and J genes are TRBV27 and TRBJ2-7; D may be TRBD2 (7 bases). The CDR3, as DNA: TGTGCCAGCACGGTCCCGAGGGGGGGAAACTACGAGCAGTACTTC. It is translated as CASTVPRGGNYEQYF.